This T cell receptor (beta chain) was sequenced for a study of CD8+CD57+ T cells in acquired aplastic anemia. The overall study: The mean DNA yield obtained from sorted CD4+ and CD8+ cells came to 3.2 ug. The study, taken as a whole, reports: The same twenty-nine CD8+ CDR3 sequences occurred in patients and in controls.

This clonotype was seen a few times. What it binds is not known. Patients who underwent sequencing had shown CD8+CD57+ cell expansion by flow cytometry. The patients, all of them, had severe acquired aplastic anemia. No therapy was given to patients before blood sampling. With 3 bases removed from V and 10 bases from J, the gap between germline ends came to 13 bases. Germline V CDR1 and CDR2: LGHDT, YNNKEL (reference sequence). CDR3 length: 13 residues. The use of genomic DNA as template underpinned the TCR beta VDJ and CDR3 profiling. TCRdb ran MiXCR on the reads and lists one entry per CDR3 protein. The sample records 150,000 to 200,000 distinct CDR3 sequences, around 48% being singletons.

The V and J genes are TRBV3-1 and TRBJ1-5, with D possibly TRBD1 on 5 matching bases. Sequences were obtained from sorted CD4+, CD8+, or CD8+CD57+ T cells (not recorded which) from PBMCs. The receptor was derived from a human donor with aplastic anemia. The CDR3 nucleotides read TGTGCCAGCAGCCAGGGGACCGGTAAACCCCAGCATTTT. Amino acid sequence: CASSQGTGKPQHF.